One sample yielded the 27 T cell receptor beta chains listed below, sequenced in a study of blood T cell repertoires in COVID-19 (dated by TCRdb to 2018 to 2020). Library generation was performed with the immunoSEQ multiplex PCR assay. The immuneACCESS repertoire file appears here via TCRdb, limited to in-frame rearrangements. These files lack a portion of the clones; in checked studies, under half of the deficit traces to unresolved V genes, and the cause of the others is not known. In all, the sample holds 90,000 or so clones, and 85% to 90% of those were seen once. The top ten hold less than 6.5% of the sample. The sequenced sample consisted of peripheral blood. The receptors derive from an elderly woman with active COVID-19.

The chain recombines TRBV19 with TRBJ2-5, with D perhaps TRBD1 (6 bases). V was clipped by 6 bases and J by 2 bases, with 10 bases between them. Germline V gene lookup returns CDR1 LNHDA and CDR2 SQIVND (reference sequence). This CDR3 is built from 13 residues. In DNA form, the CDR3 reads TGTGCCAGTAGGACCGGACAGCAAGAGACCCAGTACTTC. Residues: CASRTGQQETQYF.

The J gene is TRBJ2-5, the V gene TRBV7-2; 13 bases are shared with TRBD2. The CDR3 is made up of 17 amino acids. V dropped 5 bases and J dropped 5; count of bases not matched to a gene: 11. Germline V gene sequence: CDR1 SGHTA, CDR2 FQGNSA. This CDR3 reads CASSNGLAGEGAETQYF. The CDR3 coding sequence is TGTGCCAGCAGCAACGGACTAGCGGGAGAGGGAGCGGAGACCCAGTACTTC.

V and J are TRBV5-6 and TRBJ1-3, with a tentative D call TRBD1 (5 bases). The germline V gene encodes CDR1 SGHDT and CDR2 YYEEEE. The CDR3 contains 15 residues. Trimming pared 0 bases from V and 2 bases from J, leaving 9 bases between. The CDR3 region is CASSLDTGAGNTIYF. CDR3 sequence (DNA): TGTGCCAGCAGCTTGGACACGGGGGCTGGAAACACCATATATTTT.

This chain links TRBV21-1 with TRBJ2-5; TRBD2, the table's D call, lacks a check against the DNA. TRBV21-1 is shown as a pseudogene. This CDR3 has 16 amino acids. In nucleotides, the CDR3 is TGTGCCAGCAGCAAAGAGTCAGGGACTAGCCAAGAGACCCAGTACTTC. It is translated as CASSKESGTSQETQYF.

V is TRBV9 and J is TRBJ2-3; tentative D call: TRBD2 (5 bases). Per the germline V gene, CDR1 is SGDLS and CDR2 is YYNGEE. This CDR3 has 16 amino acids. V lost 3 bases and J lost 0, with 14 bases in between. CDR3 nucleotide sequence: TGTGCCAGCAGCGCCCATAGCGACCCTAGCACAGATACGCAGTATTTT. Its translation: CASSAHSDPSTDTQYF. The full variable domain, completed using reference TRBV9 and TRBJ2-3, is DSGVTQTPKHLITATGQRVTLRCSPRSGDLSVYWYQQSLDQGLQFLIQYYNGEERAKGNILERFSAQQFPDLHSELNLSSLELGDSALYFCASSAHSDPSTDTQYFGPGTRLTVL.

V is TRBV28 and J is TRBJ2-4; possible D gene TRBD1, 6 bases. Trimming took 4 bases from V and 8 from J, leaving 18 bases between them. From germline, CDR1 is MDHEN and CDR2 SYDVKM. The CDR3 contains 15 residues. The CDR3 is CASSSPHTGLDIQYF. The CDR3 DNA reads as TGTGCCAGCAGTTCTCCCCACACAGGGTTAGACATTCAGTACTTC. Complete variable domain (other parts from reference TRBV28 and TRBJ2-4): DVKVTQSSRYLVKRTGEKVFLECVQDMDHENMFWYRQDPGLGLRLIYFSYDVKMKEKGDIPEGYSVSREKKERFSLILESASTNQTSMYLCASSSPHTGLDIQYFGAGTRLSVL.

This rearrangement joins TRBV19 to TRBJ2-1, with 8 bases aligning to TRBD2. V was clipped by 7 bases and J by 1 base; unmatched bases: 9. Germline-derived CDR1 and CDR2 are LNHDA and SQIVND (reference sequence). There are 16 residues in the CDR3. CDR3 in amino acids: CASKSGRPGSYNEQFF. Here the CDR3 DNA reads TGTGCCAGTAAGAGCGGGAGACCTGGTTCCTACAATGAGCAGTTCTTC.

The CDR3 is CASSSRLSSYNEQFF. CDR3 in DNA: TGTGCCAGCAGTTCCCGACTGTCCTCCTACAATGAGCAGTTCTTC. The chain recombines TRBV28 with TRBJ2-1; D gene ambiguous. The CDR3 extends over 15 amino acids. The V gene lost 4 bases and the J gene lost 0 bases, with 10 bases spanning the gap. Per the germline V gene, CDR1 is MDHEN and CDR2 is SYDVKM.

V gene TRBV5-1 combines with J gene TRBJ2-7; 7 bases are a match to TRBD2. The CDR3 runs to 15 residues. V shed 0 bases, J shed 3 bases, and the junction held 6 bases outside the gene matches. The V gene's germline CDR1 is SGHRS and CDR2 YFSETQ. The CDR3 region has the DNA TGCGCCAGCAGCTTGGGAGGGACTACCTTCTACGAGCAGTACTTC. Amino acids: CASSLGGTTFYEQYF. Using reference TRBV5-1 and TRBJ2-7 for the parts outside the CDR3, the full variable domain is KAGVTQTPRYLIKTRGQQVTLSCSPISGHRSVSWYQQTPGQGLQFLFEYFSETQRNKGNFPGRFSGRQFSNSRSEMNVSTLELGDSALYLCASSLGGTTFYEQYFGPGTRLTVT.

This clone was seen more than once but under ten times. Other DNA sequences within the sample encode an identical CDR3. V usage is TRBV28 and J usage is TRBJ2-5; no clear D gene. The germline V and J ends were trimmed by 5 bases and 1 base, with 5 bases remaining between them. There are 12 residues in the CDR3. Germline V gene sequence: CDR1 MDHEN, CDR2 SYDVKM. Here the CDR3 reads CASSPGQETQYF. The CDR3 DNA follows: TGTGCCAGCAGTCCCGGCCAAGAGACCCAGTACTTC.

A single count supports this clone. V usage is TRBV12-3 or TRBV12-4 and J usage is TRBJ2-7; 9 bases are shared with TRBD1. V was clipped by 7 bases and J by 3 bases; unmatched bases: 4. The CDR3 extends over 13 amino acids. Here the CDR3 DNA reads TGTGCCAGCAACCTGGGACAGGGCTACGAGCAGTACTTC. Its translation is CASNLGQGYEQYF.

The chain recombines TRBV19 with TRBJ1-1; D is ambiguous. This CDR3 comprises 12 residues. The ends were cut back, 7 bases at V and 2 bases at J, with 8 bases in the middle. Germline CDR1 reads LNHDA; CDR2 reads SQIVND (reference sequence). In DNA, the CDR3 is TGTGCCAGTATCCGACAAAACACTGAAGCTTTCTTT. Residues: CASIRQNTEAFF.

The V call is TRBV9, the J call TRBJ1-2; 10 bases map to TRBD1. Germline V gene lookup returns CDR1 SGDLS and CDR2 YYNGEE. J gave up 5 bases and V 4 bases, and 8 bases lay outside the gene matches. The CDR3 is 15 residues long. This CDR3 is CASSPGTGERYGYTF. For the CDR3, the DNA is TGTGCCAGCAGCCCTGGGACAGGGGAACGGTATGGCTACACCTTC.

The chain combines TRBV19 with TRBJ1-1; D remains ambiguous. The CDR3 has 14 amino acids. From germline, CDR1 is LNHDA and CDR2 SQIVND (reference sequence). Trimming cost V 10 bases and J 5 bases, with 20 bases left between them. The DNA of the CDR3 is TGTGCCACGCTGGGGAGAGGTCGGGGTACTGAAGCTTTCTTT. Protein sequence: CATLGRGRGTEAFF.

This clone has a single count. This chain joins TRBV18 and TRBJ2-1, with TRBD1 as a possible D gene (6 bases). The CDR3 has 18 residues. V was pared by 2 bases and J by 0 bases, with 17 bases between. Germline V gene data show CDR1 as KGHSH and CDR2 as LQKENI. The CDR3 coding sequence is TGTGCCAGCTCACCAGGAGGTGGAGGACAGATCTCCTACAATGAGCAGTTCTTC. Translated, it gives CASSPGGGGQISYNEQFF. Variable domain in full (rest from reference TRBV18 and TRBJ2-1): NAGVMQNPRHLVRRRGQEARLRCSPMKGHSHVYWYRQLPEEGLKFMVYLQKENIIDESGMPKERFSAEFPKEGPSILRIQQVVRGDSAAYFCASSPGGGGQISYNEQFFGPGTRLTVL.

The chain couples TRBV18 to TRBJ2-7; D gene uncertain. Germline assignment: CDR1 KGHSH and CDR2 LQKENI. Trimming removed 2 bases at V and 0 bases at J, with 8 bases between. The CDR3 is made up of 14 amino acids. CDR3 DNA: TGTGCCAGCTCACCAAGTAGGAGCTCCTACGAGCAGTACTTC. Its translation: CASSPSRSSYEQYF.

V gene TRBV28 combines with J gene TRBJ2-5; D is perhaps TRBD1 (5 bases). CDR1 and CDR2 from the germline V gene are MDHEN and SYDVKM. Trimming shortened V by 5 bases and J by 5 bases, and 15 bases separated the two germline ends. The CDR3 runs to 14 residues. CDR3: CASSGQGAWETQYF. CDR3 nucleotide sequence: TGTGCCAGCAGTGGCCAGGGCGCCTGGGAGACCCAGTACTTC.

This rearrangement joins TRBV7-2 to TRBJ1-3, with D maybe TRBD1 (6 bases). Germline CDR1 is SGHTA and CDR2 is FQGNSA. Trimming cost V 0 bases and J 0 bases, with 9 bases left between them. The CDR3 sequence is 16 residues long. The CDR3 DNA reads as TGTGCCAGCAGCTTAGCTGGGACAAACTCTGGAAACACCATATATTTT. Translating gives CASSLAGTNSGNTIYF.

The gene calls are TRBV7-3 and TRBJ2-2, with 7 bases lining up with TRBD1. The CDR3 length is 16 residues. CDR1 is SGHTA, CDR2 FQGTGA, per germline. The V gene end was trimmed by 1 base and the J gene end by 3 bases; junction bases not matched to a gene: 5. CDR3 bases: TGTGCCAGCAGCTTAAACAGGGGATTCGACACCGGGGAGCTGTTTTTT. Protein sequence: CASSLNRGFDTGELFF.

The gene calls are TRBV12-3 or TRBV12-4 and TRBJ2-7; TRBD1 is a possible D gene (6 bases). The CDR3 loop spans 13 amino acids. Trimming stripped 3 bases from V and 3 bases from J, with 9 bases between. In nucleotides, the CDR3 is TGTGCCAGCAGTTTGGACAGACTCTACGAGCAGTACTTC. Protein: CASSLDRLYEQYF.

The rearrangement uses TRBV5-1 and TRBJ2-1; weak D call: TRBD1 (5 bases). Germline lookup yields CDR1 SGHRS and CDR2 YFSETQ. This CDR3 is built from 15 residues. The V and J ends lost 0 bases and 7 bases respectively, with 14 bases between them. CDR3 DNA: TGCGCCAGCAGCTTGGTAACAGGACCGGGTAATGAGCAGTTCTTC. Protein: CASSLVTGPGNEQFF.

With regard to this clone: Distinct nucleotide sequences in the sample also encode this CDR3. The V gene is TRBV28, the J gene TRBJ2-5; D is ambiguous. Trimming stripped 6 bases from V and 1 base from J, with 6 bases between. The CDR3 is 12 amino acids. CDR1 and CDR2 from the germline V gene are MDHEN and SYDVKM. In DNA form, the CDR3 reads TGTGCCAGCAGCCCAGGCCAAGAGACCCAGTACTTC. It specifies CASSPGQETQYF.

The chain is built from TRBV4-2 and TRBJ2-7; TRBD1 agrees at 7 bases. The germline V gene has CDR1 LGHNA and CDR2 YNFKEQ. The V and J ends lost 3 bases and 4 bases, in that order; junction bases with no gene match: 9. This CDR3 is built from 15 residues. CDR3 in DNA: TGTGCCAGCAGCCAGTCGTTGGGACAGCGATACGAGCAGTACTTC. It codes for CASSQSLGQRYEQYF.

The V gene is TRBV20-1, the J gene TRBJ1-2, with D tentatively TRBD1 (6 bases). V was trimmed by 6 bases and J by 3 bases, leaving 20 bases between them. Germline V lookup: CDR1 DFQATT, CDR2 SNEGSKA (reference sequence). The CDR3 runs 15 residues. The CDR3 DNA reads TGCAGTGCCAGTCCTGGGGGGGGGCTCCACTATGGCTACACCTTC. It yields the protein CSASPGGGLHYGYTF.

The chain has TRBV10-3 and TRBJ2-5, with 9 bases lining up with TRBD2. The length of the CDR3 is 15 residues. Germline V gene lookup returns CDR1 ENHRY and CDR2 SYGVKD. The junction had 4 bases not matched to a gene; V was cut back by 4 bases and J by 1 base. The CDR3 coding sequence is TGTGCCATCAGTGTAACTAGCGGGCCCCAAGAGACCCAGTACTTC. It translates to CAISVTSGPQETQYF.

The J gene is TRBJ2-7, the V gene TRBV19, with 7 bases identical to TRBD1. The CDR3 contains 14 residues. From germline, CDR1 is LNHDA and CDR2 SQIVND (reference sequence). V was pared by 5 bases and J by 7 bases, with 11 bases of the junction left unmatched. The CDR3: CASSPGQAGVEQYF. CDR3 nucleotide sequence: TGTGCCAGTAGTCCTGGACAGGCTGGAGTGGAGCAGTACTTC.

V is TRBV20-1 and J is TRBJ2-1, with TRBD1 as a possible D gene (6 bases). The CDR3 runs 14 residues. The V end was cut by 3 bases, the J end by 2 bases, with 11 bases between. Germline CDR1 reads DFQATT; CDR2 reads SNEGSKA (reference sequence). The CDR3 reads CSASSDRTYNEQFF. The CDR3 DNA reads as TGCAGTGCTAGTTCAGACAGGACCTACAATGAGCAGTTCTTC.